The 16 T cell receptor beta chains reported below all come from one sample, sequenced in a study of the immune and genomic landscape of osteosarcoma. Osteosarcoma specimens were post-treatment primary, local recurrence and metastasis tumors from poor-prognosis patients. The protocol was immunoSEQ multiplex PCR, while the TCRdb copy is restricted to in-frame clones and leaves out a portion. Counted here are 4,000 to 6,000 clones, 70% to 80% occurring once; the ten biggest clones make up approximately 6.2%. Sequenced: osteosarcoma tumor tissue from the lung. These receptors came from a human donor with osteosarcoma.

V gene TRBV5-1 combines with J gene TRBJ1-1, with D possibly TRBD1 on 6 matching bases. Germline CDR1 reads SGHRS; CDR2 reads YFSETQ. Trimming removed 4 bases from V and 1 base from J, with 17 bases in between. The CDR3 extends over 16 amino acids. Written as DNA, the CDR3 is TGCGCCAGCAGCAGACAACAGGGCTTTGAGAACACTGAAGCTTTCTTT. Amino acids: CASSRQQGFENTEAFF.

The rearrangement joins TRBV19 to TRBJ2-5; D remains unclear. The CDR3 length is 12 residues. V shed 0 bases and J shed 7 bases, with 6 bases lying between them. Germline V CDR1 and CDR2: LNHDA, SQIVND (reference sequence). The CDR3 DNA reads TGTGCCAGTAGTATAGAAGCAGGGACCCAGTACTTC. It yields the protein CASSIEAGTQYF.

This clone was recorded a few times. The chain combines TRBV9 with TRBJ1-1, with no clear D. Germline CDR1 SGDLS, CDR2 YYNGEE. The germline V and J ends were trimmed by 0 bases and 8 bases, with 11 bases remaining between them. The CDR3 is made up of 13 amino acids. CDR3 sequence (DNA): TGTGCCAGCAGCGTAGCTTACGGCCGAGAAGCTTTCTTT. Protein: CASSVAYGREAFF.

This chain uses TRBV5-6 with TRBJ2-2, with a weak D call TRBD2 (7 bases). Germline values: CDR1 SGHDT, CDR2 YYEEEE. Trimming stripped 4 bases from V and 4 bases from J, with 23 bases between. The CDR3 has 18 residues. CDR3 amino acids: CASSGLRGRAPSTGELFF. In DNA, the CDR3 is TGTGCCAGCAGCGGGTTGAGGGGGAGGGCCCCGAGCACCGGGGAGCTGTTTTTT.

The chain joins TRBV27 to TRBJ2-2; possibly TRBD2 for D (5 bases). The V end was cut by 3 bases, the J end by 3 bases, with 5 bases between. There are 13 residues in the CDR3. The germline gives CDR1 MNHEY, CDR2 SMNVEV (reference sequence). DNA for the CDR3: TGTGCCAGCAGTTTCGGGGACACCGGGGAGCTGTTTTTT. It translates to CASSFGDTGELFF.

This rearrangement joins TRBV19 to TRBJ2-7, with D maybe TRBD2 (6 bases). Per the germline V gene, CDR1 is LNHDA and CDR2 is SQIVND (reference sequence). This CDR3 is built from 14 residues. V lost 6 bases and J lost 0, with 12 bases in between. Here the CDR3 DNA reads TGTGCCAGTAGCCGACGGGAGACCTCCTACGAGCAGTACTTC. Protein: CASSRRETSYEQYF.

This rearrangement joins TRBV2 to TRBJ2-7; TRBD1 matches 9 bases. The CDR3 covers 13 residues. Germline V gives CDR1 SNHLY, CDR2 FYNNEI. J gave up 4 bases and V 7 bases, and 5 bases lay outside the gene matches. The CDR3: CASTRDREYEQYF. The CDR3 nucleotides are TGTGCCAGCACTCGGGACAGGGAGTACGAGCAGTACTTC.

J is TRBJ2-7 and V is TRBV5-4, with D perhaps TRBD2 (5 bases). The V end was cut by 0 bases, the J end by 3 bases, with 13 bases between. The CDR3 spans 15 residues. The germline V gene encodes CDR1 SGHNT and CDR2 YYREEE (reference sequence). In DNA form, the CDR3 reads TGTGCCAGCAGCTTGGTAGGAGGAAACCACTACGAGCAGTACTTC. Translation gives CASSLVGGNHYEQYF.

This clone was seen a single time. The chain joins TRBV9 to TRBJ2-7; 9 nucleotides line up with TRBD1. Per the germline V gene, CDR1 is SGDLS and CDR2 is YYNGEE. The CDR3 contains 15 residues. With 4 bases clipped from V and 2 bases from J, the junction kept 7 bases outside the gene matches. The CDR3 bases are TGTGCCAGCAGCAGAGGGGGGACAGGGACCTACGAGCAGTACTTC. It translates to CASSRGGTGTYEQYF.

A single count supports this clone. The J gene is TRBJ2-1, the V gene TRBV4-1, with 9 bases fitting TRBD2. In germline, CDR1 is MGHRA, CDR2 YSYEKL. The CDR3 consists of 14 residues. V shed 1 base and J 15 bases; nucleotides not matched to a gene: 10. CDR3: CASSQVVIAGESFF. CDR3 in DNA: TGCGCCAGCAGCCAAGTGGTTATAGCGGGAGAGTCGTTCTTC.

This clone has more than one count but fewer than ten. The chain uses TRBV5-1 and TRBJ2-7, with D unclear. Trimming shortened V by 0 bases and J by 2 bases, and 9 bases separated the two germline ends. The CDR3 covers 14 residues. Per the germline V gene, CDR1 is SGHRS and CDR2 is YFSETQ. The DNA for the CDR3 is TGCGCCAGCAGCTTGGGTACGGATCCCTACGAGCAGTACTTC. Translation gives CASSLGTDPYEQYF.

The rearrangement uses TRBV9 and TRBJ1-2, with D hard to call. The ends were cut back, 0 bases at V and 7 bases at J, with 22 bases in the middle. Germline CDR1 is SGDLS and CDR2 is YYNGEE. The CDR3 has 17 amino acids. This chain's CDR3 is CASSVDLGSTPSGGYTF. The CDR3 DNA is TGTGCCAGCAGCGTAGATCTGGGCTCGACCCCGAGTGGTGGCTACACCTTC.

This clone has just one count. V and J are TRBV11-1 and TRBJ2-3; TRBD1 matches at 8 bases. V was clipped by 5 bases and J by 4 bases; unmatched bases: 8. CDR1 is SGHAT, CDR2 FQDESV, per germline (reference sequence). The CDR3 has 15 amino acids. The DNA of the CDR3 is TGTGCCAGCAGCCTTGGTGGACAGGGATCAGATACGCAGTATTTT. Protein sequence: CASSLGGQGSDTQYF.

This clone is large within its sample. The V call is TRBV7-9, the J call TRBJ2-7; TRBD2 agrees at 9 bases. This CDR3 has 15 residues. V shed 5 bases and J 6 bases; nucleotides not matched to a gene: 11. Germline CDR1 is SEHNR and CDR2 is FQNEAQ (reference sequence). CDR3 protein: CASSQALAGIGEQYF. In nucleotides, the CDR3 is TGTGCCAGCAGCCAAGCCCTAGCGGGAATCGGCGAGCAGTACTTC.

The CDR3 sequence is CASNWKRETADTQYF. DNA of the CDR3: TGTGCCAGCAACTGGAAGCGGGAGACGGCAGATACGCAGTATTTT. This sequence joins TRBV2 and TRBJ2-3; 8 positions match TRBD2. In germline, CDR1 is SNHLY, CDR2 FYNNEI. Unmatched junction bases numbered 10, after V lost 7 bases and J lost 4 bases. This CDR3 spans 15 amino acids.

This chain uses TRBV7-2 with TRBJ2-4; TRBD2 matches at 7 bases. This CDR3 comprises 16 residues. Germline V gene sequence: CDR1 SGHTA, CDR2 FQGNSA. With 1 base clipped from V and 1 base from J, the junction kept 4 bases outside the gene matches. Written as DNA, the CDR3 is TGTGCCAGCAGCTTAGGGGGAGGGCCGGCCAAAAACATTCAGTACTTC. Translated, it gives CASSLGGGPAKNIQYF.